The following is a TCR beta chain sequence with its context. Its antigen is not identified. The data originate from a study of T cells after yellow fever vaccination. Study-wide findings and caveats: Abundant contaminating clonotypes from the bulk population could appear in FACS-sorted repertoires. The appearance of a small share of clonotypes in both CD4 and CD8 compartments was observed.

The junction had 8 bases not matched to a gene; V was cut back by 2 bases and J by 0 bases. This CDR3 contains 17 residues. The germline CDR1 and CDR2 sequences are MNHNS and SASEGT. Template-switching 5'RACE yielded the TCR cDNA; a universal primer site and UMIs were added in the process. TCRdb redid the calling of the 5' RACE reads with MiXCR, one entry per CDR3 protein. The sample gives just under 600,000 distinct CDR3 sequences, 13% of which show up once; about 14% is in the top ten. The clonotype comes from a man under 40 who received the YFV17D yellow fever vaccine. V usage is TRBV6-1 and J usage is TRBJ2-7; 9 bases are a match to TRBD2. Sequenced here: PBMCs, sampled on the day of the yellow fever booster vaccination. DNA for the CDR3: TGTGCCAGCAGTGAATTTGAGACTAGCGGCAGCTCCTACGAGCAGTACTTC. Translation gives CASSEFETSGSSYEQYF.